These 2 T cell receptor beta chains were all obtained from the same sample, sequenced in a study of shared clonotypes between healthy human individuals. Method: immunoSEQ multiplex PCR; TCRdb's copy keeps in-frame clones and lacks some. This sample has about 2 million clones, with roughly 94% found just once. Material: naive CD4+ T cells sorted from blood. Specified subset: CD45RA+ positively selected. The receptors were sampled from a man aged 18 to 29 in good health.

The V gene is TRBV4-3, the J gene TRBJ2-3, with 7 bases fitting TRBD1. Trimming at V came to 3 bases and at J to 4 bases, leaving 10 bases not matched to a gene. The germline CDR1 and CDR2 sequences are LGHNA and YSLEER. The CDR3 has 16 residues. The CDR3 here is CASSHSGGFGADTQYF. The CDR3 nucleotides read TGCGCCAGCAGCCACTCAGGGGGATTCGGCGCAGATACGCAGTATTTT.

The rearrangement joins TRBV6-5 to TRBJ1-4; 7 positions match TRBD1. CDR1 MNHEY and CDR2 SVGAGI come from the germline V gene. CDR3 length: 14 residues. The J segment lost 4 bases and the V segment lost 6 bases, leaving 5 bases of the junction unmatched. CDR3: CASRRSGGNEKLFF. The CDR3, as DNA: TGTGCCAGCAGGCGGTCAGGGGGTAATGAAAAACTGTTTTTT.